Listed below are T cell receptor beta chains from one sample, sequenced in a study of T cell responses to AZD1222 COVID-19 vaccine. This table comes from immunoSEQ multiplex PCR, and its TCRdb copy is limited to in-frame clones, with some not included. This sample carries roughly 160,000 clones, approximately 90% of them seen once, and the ten largest clones take 4% to 5.5%. This sample comprised peripheral blood, obtained on day 0 of MenACWY control vaccination. The receptors originated from an adult in good health. Both conserved end residues are trimmed from each CDR3. The order of the fields is CDR3 protein, J gene, clone size, V gene. Expanded clones are given a class, and other clones once, few, many or no size at all.

CDR3: ASRAGTGVNEKLF; J: TRBJ1-4; size: .; V: TRBV5-1
CDR3: SVPGTNEKLF; J: TRBJ1-4; size: .; V: TRBV29-1
CDR3: ATSDLHGTGENTGELF; J: TRBJ2-2; size: .; V: TRBV24-1
CDR3: ASSFQDSQNQPQH; J: TRBJ1-5; size: once; V: TRBV28
CDR3: ASSGTGHTGELF; J: TRBJ2-2; size: .; V: TRBV5-1
CDR3: ASSGGRGETQY; J: TRBJ2-5; size: once; V: TRBV19
CDR3: ASSPLQGVGF; J: TRBJ2-1; size: .; V: TRBV28
CDR3: ASSFRQGAGETQY; J: TRBJ2-5; size: .; V: TRBV5-1
CDR3: ASSRQGEAF; J: TRBJ1-1; size: .; V: TRBV6-5
CDR3: ASSEDRETEAF; J: TRBJ1-1; size: few; V: TRBV5-1
CDR3: AITSGGLYYGYT; J: TRBJ1-2; size: .; V: TRBV7-9
CDR3: ASSHVGPNQPQH; J: TRBJ1-5; size: .; V: TRBV3-1/TRBV3-2
CDR3: ASSPPGGLSHTQY; J: TRBJ2-3; size: .; V: TRBV18
CDR3: AISDGGGTSYNEQF; J: TRBJ2-1; size: .; V: TRBV10-3
CDR3: ASSLGGTGRKLF; J: TRBJ1-4; size: .; V: TRBV13
CDR3: ASSTGLAASTDTQY; J: TRBJ2-3; size: .; V: TRBV7-3
CDR3: ASSVGASGGTDTQY; J: TRBJ2-3; size: .; V: TRBV9
CDR3: ASSVGGTDGYT; J: TRBJ1-2; size: .; V: TRBV9
CDR3: ASSERGREAF; J: TRBJ1-1; size: .; V: TRBV25-1
CDR3: ASSASGGFAGYT; J: TRBJ1-2; size: .; V: TRBV9
CDR3: ASSLAIAGTSYEQY; J: TRBJ2-7; size: .; V: TRBV5-1
CDR3: ASSQGPYPSTDTQY; J: TRBJ2-3; size: .; V: TRBV9
CDR3: ASSTYRATNEKLF; J: TRBJ1-4; size: .; V: TRBV2
CDR3: ASSRPGGGTGNTIY; J: TRBJ1-3; size: .; V: TRBV28
CDR3: ASREGQFDQPQH; J: TRBJ1-5; size: .; V: TRBV2
CDR3: ASSDGAQGRIPEAF; J: TRBJ1-1; size: .; V: TRBV25-1